This is a list of T cell receptor beta chains from one sample in a study of Ad26.COV2.S vaccination and SARS-CoV-2 variants. Using immunoSEQ multiplex PCR, the repertoire was profiled, and TCRdb retains in-frame clones only, with some absent. The table shows about 390,000 clones, with about 88% occurring only once. The input for sequencing was peripheral blood, taken in a trial of Ad26.COV2.S vaccine versus placebo. Receptor source: a person aged 18-60 years who received the Ad26.COV2.S COVID-19 vaccine or a placebo. The CDR3 runs from the conserved cysteine through the conserved F or W. A D gene is named only where the DNA matches it firmly. Not every row has a clone size; where given, it reads once, few, many or a size class.

NA,NA,TRBV19,TRBJ1-5,CASSLDTGNAFSNQPQHF,TGTGCCAGTAGCCTAGACACAGGGAACGCCTTTAGCAATCAGCCCCAGCATTTT
NA,NA,TRBV27,TRBJ1-1,CASSLSGGAEAFF,TGTGCCAGCAGTTTGTCCGGGGGGGCTGAAGCTTTCTTT
NA,TRBD2,TRBV24-1,TRBJ2-5,CATSELLGGGETQYF,TGTGCCACCAGTGAATTGCTTGGCGGGGGAGAGACCCAGTACTTC
once,NA,TRBV29-1,TRBJ1-1,CSGEGRGMNTEAFF,TGCAGCGGTGAAGGACGGGGTATGAACACTGAAGCTTTCTTT
NA,NA,TRBV4-1,TRBJ1-1,CASSQPTEWNTEAFF,TGCGCCAGCAGCCAACCGACGGAGTGGAACACTGAAGCTTTCTTT
NA,NA,TRBV6-5,TRBJ2-2,CASSYLNRVTTGELFF,TGTGCCAGCAGTTACTTAAACAGGGTAACCACCGGGGAGCTGTTTTTT
NA,NA,TRBV5-6,TRBJ1-5,CASSLRGYSNQPQHF,TGTGCCAGCAGCTTGAGAGGTTATAGCAATCAGCCCCAGCATTTT
NA,TRBD1,TRBV5-4,TRBJ2-2,CASSHPGQGASSNTGELFF,TGTGCCAGCAGCCATCCGGGACAGGGGGCCTCCTCTAACACCGGGGAGCTGTTTTTT
NA,NA,TRBV5-1,TRBJ1-4,CASSFSNEKLFF,TGCGCCAGCAGCTTCAGTAATGAAAAACTGTTTTTT
NA,NA,TRBV6-5,TRBJ1-1,CASSYSNLDTEAFF,TGTGCCAGCAGTTACTCGAACCTCGACACTGAAGCTTTCTTT
NA,NA,TRBV6-1,TRBJ1-1,CASSERTAEAFF,TGTGCCAGCAGTGAACGGACAGCTGAAGCTTTCTTT
once,NA,TRBV4-1,TRBJ2-3,CASSQVSYTDTQYF,TGCGCCAGCAGCCAGGTGTCTTACACAGATACGCAGTATTTT
NA,NA,TRBV2,TRBJ2-1,CASSFSGTSDNEQFF,TGTGCCAGCAGTTTCTCCGGGACGTCGGACAATGAGCAGTTCTTC
few,TRBD2,TRBV7-2,TRBJ2-1,CASSQRAGGRDEQFF,TGTGCCAGCAGCCAACGAGCGGGGGGGCGGGACGAGCAGTTCTTC
NA,NA,TRBV30,TRBJ1-2,CAWSYTGQPFYGYTF,TGTGCCTGGAGCTACACCGGACAGCCTTTCTATGGCTACACCTTC
NA,TRBD1,TRBV4-3,TRBJ1-1,CASSHDRAGTEAFF,TGCGCCAGCAGCCACGACAGGGCGGGCACTGAAGCTTTCTTT
NA,NA,TRBV21-1,TRBJ1-6,CASSFHKTGGFLRSPLHF,TGTGCCAGCAGCTTCCATAAGACAGGGGGATTTTTACGCTCACCCCTCCACTTT
NA,NA,TRBV20-1,TRBJ1-1,CSASPIAVLTEAFF,TGCAGTGCTAGTCCGATTGCAGTCCTCACTGAAGCTTTCTTT
NA,TRBD2,TRBV7-8,TRBJ2-3,CASSPWDYPADTQYF,TGTGCCAGCAGCCCCTGGGACTACCCGGCAGATACGCAGTATTTT
NA,NA,TRBV6-5,TRBJ2-5,CASSDGAVETQYF,TGTGCCAGCTCGGATGGGGCGGTGGAGACCCAGTACTTC
once,TRBD1,TRBV29-1,TRBJ1-4,CSVEGQGREKLFF,TGCAGCGTTGAAGGACAGGGCCGCGAAAAACTGTTTTTT
NA,TRBD1,TRBV7-6,TRBJ2-1,CASSFRTGYFNEQFF,TGTGCCAGCAGCTTTCGGACAGGGTACTTCAATGAGCAGTTCTTC
NA,NA,TRBV7-8,TRBJ1-5,CASSSTDRSQPQHF,TGTGCCAGCAGCTCCACTGACAGGAGTCAGCCCCAGCATTTT
NA,NA,TRBV5-6,TRBJ2-1,CASSLRDMPPYNEQFF,TGTGCCAGCAGCTTGAGAGACATGCCCCCCTACAATGAGCAGTTCTTC
once,NA,TRBV7-2,TRBJ2-1,CASSLRQDTAQFF,TGTGCCAGCAGCTTAAGACAGGACACCGCGCAGTTCTTC
NA,NA,TRBV3-1/TRBV3-2,TRBJ1-2,CASSQGPRLNYGYTF,TGTGCCAGCAGCCAAGGGCCCAGACTCAACTATGGCTACACCTTC
NA,TRBD1,TRBV29-1,TRBJ1-2,CSVYEGALRYGYTF,TGCAGCGTTTATGAGGGGGCGCTTCGATATGGCTACACCTTC
NA,TRBD1,TRBV13,TRBJ1-2,CASSLHDRVLGGYTF,TGTGCCAGCAGCTTACATGACAGGGTGTTGGGTGGCTACACCTTC
NA,NA,TRBV4-1,TRBJ2-3,CASSQISSWADTQYF,TGCGCCAGCAGCCAAATATCGTCCTGGGCAGATACGCAGTATTTT
NA,NA,TRBV18,TRBJ2-3,CASSPGGQTDTQYF,TGTGCCAGCTCACCAGGAGGTCAGACAGATACGCAGTATTTT
NA,TRBD2,TRBV5-4,TRBJ2-1,CASSSLAGVSNEQFF,TGTGCCAGCAGCTCCCTAGCGGGGGTGAGCAATGAGCAGTTCTTC
few,TRBD1,TRBV19,TRBJ1-4,CASSTPTGATNEKLFF,TGTGCCAGTAGTACCCCTACAGGGGCGACTAATGAAAAACTGTTTTTT
NA,TRBD1,TRBV4-3,TRBJ1-1,CASRRLLQGSTEAFF,TGCGCCAGCAGACGATTACTACAGGGGTCGACTGAAGCTTTCTTT
NA,NA,TRBV10-1,TRBJ1-1,CASSESADRKAFF,TGCGCCAGCAGTGAGTCGGCGGACCGTAAAGCTTTCTTT
NA,NA,TRBV13,TRBJ1-6,CASSSGENSYNSPLHF,TGTGCCAGCAGCTCAGGGGAAAACTCCTATAATTCACCCCTCCACTTT
NA,TRBD1,TRBV27,TRBJ1-1,CASSFRTGVNTEAFF,TGTGCCAGCAGTTTCCGGACAGGGGTGAACACTGAAGCTTTCTTT
NA,TRBD1,TRBV18,TRBJ2-1,CASSPVGQRYNEQFF,TGTGCCAGCTCACCAGTGGGACAGAGATACAATGAGCAGTTCTTC
NA,NA,TRBV7-9,TRBJ2-7,CASSLRGYEQYF,TGTGCCAGTTCTCTACGGGGGTACGAGCAGTACTTC
few,NA,TRBV6-5,TRBJ2-6,CASSYSSGTGANVLTF,TGTGCCAGCAGTTACTCATCAGGGACCGGGGCCAACGTCCTGACTTTC
NA,NA,TRBV5-6,TRBJ1-5,CASSLGGRRADQPQHF,TGTGCCAGCAGCTTGGGGGGTAGGAGAGCGGATCAGCCCCAGCATTTT
NA,NA,TRBV4-3,TRBJ1-2,CASSQDLGSYGYTF,TGCGCCAGCAGCCAAGATCTGGGATCATATGGCTACACCTTC
NA,NA,TRBV20-1,TRBJ1-1,CSATRAYEAFF,TGCAGTGCCACCCGGGCCTATGAAGCTTTCTTT
NA,NA,TRBV14,TRBJ2-4,CASSQRGLPFQYF,TGTGCCAGCAGCCAGAGGGGCCTTCCCTTTCAGTACTTC
once,NA,TRBV7-2,TRBJ2-3,CASSSPHLDTQYF,TGTGCCAGCAGCTCCCCCCATTTAGATACGCAGTATTTT
NA,TRBD1,TRBV6-5,TRBJ1-4,CASRANDRGELFF,TGTGCCAGCAGAGCCAATGACAGGGGTGAACTGTTTTTT